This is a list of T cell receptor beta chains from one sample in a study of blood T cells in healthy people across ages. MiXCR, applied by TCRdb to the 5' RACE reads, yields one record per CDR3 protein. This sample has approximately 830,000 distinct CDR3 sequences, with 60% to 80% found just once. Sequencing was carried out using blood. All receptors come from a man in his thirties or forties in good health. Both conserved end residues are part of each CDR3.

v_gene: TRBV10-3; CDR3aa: CAISEDRDNSPLHF
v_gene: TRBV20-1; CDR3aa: CSARDQWVGYGYTF
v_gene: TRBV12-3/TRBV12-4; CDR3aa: CASSSGPPDTQYF
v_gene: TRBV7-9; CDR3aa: CASSSPGQGNGYTF
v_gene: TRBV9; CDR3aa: CASSVAGGYPNNEQFF
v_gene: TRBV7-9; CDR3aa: CASSRGTERGTDTQYF
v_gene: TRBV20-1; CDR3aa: CSSSGGGFGELFF
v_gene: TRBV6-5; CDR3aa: CASSHAGGYTDTQYF
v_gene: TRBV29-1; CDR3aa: CAGEGETQYF
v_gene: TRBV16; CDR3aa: CASSQRTAQETQYF
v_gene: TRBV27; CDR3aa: CASSDNRATEAFF
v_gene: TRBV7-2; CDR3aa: CASSLRGPATSTGELFF
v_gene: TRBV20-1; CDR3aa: CSAVTLQGLTQFF
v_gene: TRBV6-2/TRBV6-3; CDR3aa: CASSYLPGQGSYYEQYF
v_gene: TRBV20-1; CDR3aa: CGASPGQGSSPLHF
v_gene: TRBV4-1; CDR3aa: CASSHPLAGRQETQYF
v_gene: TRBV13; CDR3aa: CASIRQGIYYGYTF
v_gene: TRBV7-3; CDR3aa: CASSQDGPAAQYTQYF
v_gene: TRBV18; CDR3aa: CASSPAGLALTEQYF
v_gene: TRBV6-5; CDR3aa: CASNLGGLNTEAFF
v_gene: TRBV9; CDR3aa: CASSPSGGGWTEAFF
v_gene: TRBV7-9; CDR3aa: CASSLAMGTVYEQYF
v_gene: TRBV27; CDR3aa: CASSPPGRGGYTF
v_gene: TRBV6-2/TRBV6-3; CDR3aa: CASRNRQGGVNEQYF
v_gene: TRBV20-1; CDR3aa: CSARPPLHF
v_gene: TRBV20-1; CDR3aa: CSASRSGGAGAFF
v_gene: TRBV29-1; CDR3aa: CSAETEETQYF
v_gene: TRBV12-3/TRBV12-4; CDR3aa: CASSPDGPGSEKLFF
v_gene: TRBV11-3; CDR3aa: CASSETVNEQFF
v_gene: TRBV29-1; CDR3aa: CSVGTSGAYEQYF
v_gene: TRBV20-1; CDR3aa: CSATAPSYKNIQYF
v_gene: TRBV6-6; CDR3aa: CAHQWVLTDTQYF
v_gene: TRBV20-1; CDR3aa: CSAREQVGHSPLHF
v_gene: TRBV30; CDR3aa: CAWSPGQGNTEAFF
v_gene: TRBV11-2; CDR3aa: CASSLYGSSGAYNEQFF
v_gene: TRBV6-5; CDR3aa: CASRLNSNNSPLHF
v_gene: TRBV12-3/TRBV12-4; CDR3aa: CASRDGGVTDTQYF
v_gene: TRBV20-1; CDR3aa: CSATATGTNSYEQYF
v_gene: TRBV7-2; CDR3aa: CASSRPPGLGLVGYTF
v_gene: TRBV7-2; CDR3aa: CASSSTRGAPTGELFF
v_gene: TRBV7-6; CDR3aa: CASSEPGVLETQYF
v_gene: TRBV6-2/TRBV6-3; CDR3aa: CASSPRAGSSYNEQFF
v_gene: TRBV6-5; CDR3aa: CASSYRASTDTQYF
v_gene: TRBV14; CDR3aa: CASSQEWDQIQYF